The 4 T cell receptor beta chains given below trace back to one sample, sequenced in a study of T cell repertoires in ileal Crohn's disease. Clones were read by immunoSEQ multiplex PCR, and TCRdb kept only the in-frame ones, dropping some. This table has more than 15,000 clones, 60% appearing once. The sample was ileal tissue. The receptors shown here come from an adult with Crohn's disease.

This sequence joins TRBV18 and TRBJ1-4; TRBD1 might be the D (6 bases). Trimming left V 0 bases short and J 12 bases short, with 8 bases between. Germline V CDR1 and CDR2: KGHSH, LQKENI. The CDR3 totals 12 residues. CDR3 nucleotides: TGTGCCAGCTCACCACCTAACAGGGAACTGTTTTTT. Encoded protein: CASSPPNRELFF.

Within the sample, this clone is medium-sized. Additional DNA sequences in this sample encode the identical CDR3. The chain's CDR3 is CASSQLQGAGAFF. For the CDR3, the DNA is TGTGCCAGCAGCCAATTACAGGGGGCAGGAGCTTTCTTT. The J gene is TRBJ1-1, the V gene TRBV14, with 9 bases fitting TRBD1. Trimming at V came to 2 bases and at J to 10 bases, leaving 5 bases not matched to a gene. This CDR3 contains 13 residues. The germline V gene has CDR1 SGHDN and CDR2 FVKESK.

The chain joins TRBV27 to TRBJ2-1, with 7 bases matching TRBD2. CDR3 length equals 17 residues. The germline V gene has CDR1 MNHEY and CDR2 SMNVEV (reference sequence). V shed 4 bases and J 7 bases; nucleotides not matched to a gene: 16. In DNA, the CDR3 is TGTGCCAGCAGTTCCCAAATATCCCGCGGGAGATTTAATGAGCAGTTCTTC. Translated, it gives CASSSQISRGRFNEQFF.

CDR3 bases: TGTGCCAGCAGTACGGGACAGGTGGTTGTTGGCACTGAAGCTTTCTTT. It yields the protein CASSTGQVVVGTEAFF. The chain has TRBV28 and TRBJ1-1; TRBD1 aligns across 8 bases. Trimming cost V 5 bases and J 4 bases; bases outside gene matches: 12. The CDR3 runs 16 residues. Germline V gene lookup returns CDR1 MDHEN and CDR2 SYDVKM.